The T cell receptor (beta chain) described here comes from a study of regulatory T cells in long-lasting Graves disease. Arm-PCR of CDR3 regions and iRepertoire HTBI primers were the basis on which TCR beta libraries were built. TCRdb fed the multiplex PCR reads into MiXCR, producing one record per CDR3 protein. The sample comprises some 600,000 distinct CDR3 sequences, 16% of which are singletons, and around 12% rests with the top ten. Time point indicated: newly diagnosed GD, antithyroid drugs for less than 3 months. Isolated PBMC RNA provided the starting material for the TCR library. The ends lost 5 bases at V and 3 bases at J; junction bases unmatched: 19. CDR1 is SGHAT and CDR2 is FQDESV in the germline V gene (reference sequence). The CDR3 extends over 20 amino acids. This sample also belongs to another study, concerning T cells in Graves' hyperthyroidism and ophthalmopathy.

The chain recombines TRBV11-1 with TRBJ2-2; 9 nucleotides line up with TRBD2. This clonotype was sampled from a young man with Graves disease. The sequencing here drew on peripheral blood mononuclear cells (PBMCs), taken at new diagnosis, from a patient treated with antithyroid drugs. CDR3 DNA: TGTGCCAGCAGCCCCCTTCTTTTAGCGGGAGTAACTGTGGACACCGGGGAGCTGTTTTTT. It is translated as CASSPLLLAGVTVDTGELFF.